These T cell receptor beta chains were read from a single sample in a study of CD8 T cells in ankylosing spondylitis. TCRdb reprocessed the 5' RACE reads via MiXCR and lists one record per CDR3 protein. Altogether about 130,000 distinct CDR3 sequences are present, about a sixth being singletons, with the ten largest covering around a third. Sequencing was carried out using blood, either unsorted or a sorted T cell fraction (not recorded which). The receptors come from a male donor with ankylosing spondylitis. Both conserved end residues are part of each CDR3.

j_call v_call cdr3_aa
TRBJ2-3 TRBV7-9 CASSTGTGADTQYF
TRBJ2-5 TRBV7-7 CASSLTMTVQETQYF
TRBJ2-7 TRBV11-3 CASSDPGFRLAEQYF
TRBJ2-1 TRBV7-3 CASSPSGGEGFNEQFF
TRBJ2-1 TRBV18 CASSPTRTGPFDEQFF
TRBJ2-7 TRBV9 CASGQDNYEQYF
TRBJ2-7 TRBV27 CASSGGYEQYF
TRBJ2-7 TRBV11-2 CASSPRTSMYEQYF
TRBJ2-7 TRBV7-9 CASSPPAGREQYF
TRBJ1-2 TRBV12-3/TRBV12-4 CASSVYRGSYGYTF
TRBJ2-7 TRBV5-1 CASSLWGGTPVYEQYF
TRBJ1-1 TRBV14 CASSPGTGGTTEAFF
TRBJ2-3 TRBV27 CASNIRTGGTDTQYF
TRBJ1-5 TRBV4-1 CASSQVGGGILSNQPQHF
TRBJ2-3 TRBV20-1 CSADATSGSYTDTQYF
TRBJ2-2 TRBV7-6 CASSLMSDGELFF
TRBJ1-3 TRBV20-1 CSAPDRGAGNTIYF
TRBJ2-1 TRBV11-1 CATPDPPAEKASSYNEQFF
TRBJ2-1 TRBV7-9 CASSSPAESSYNEQFF
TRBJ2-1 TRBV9 CASSVVELAGGSFYNEQFF
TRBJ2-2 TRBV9 CASSVADRNTGELFF